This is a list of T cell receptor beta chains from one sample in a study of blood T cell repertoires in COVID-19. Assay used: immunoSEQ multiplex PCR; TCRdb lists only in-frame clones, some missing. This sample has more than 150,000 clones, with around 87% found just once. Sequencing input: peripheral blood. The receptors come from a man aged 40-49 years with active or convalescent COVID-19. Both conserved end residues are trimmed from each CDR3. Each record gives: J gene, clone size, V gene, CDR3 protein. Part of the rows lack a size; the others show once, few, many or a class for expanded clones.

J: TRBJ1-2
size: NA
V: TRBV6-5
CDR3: ASSIGQGVKGYT

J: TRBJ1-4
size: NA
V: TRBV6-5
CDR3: ASSYPQGTNEKLF

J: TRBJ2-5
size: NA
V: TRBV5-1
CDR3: ASSVSGGLDQY

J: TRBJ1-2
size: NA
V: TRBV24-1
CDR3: ATSDLTASDGYT

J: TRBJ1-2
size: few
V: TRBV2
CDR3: ASATDRGDYGYT

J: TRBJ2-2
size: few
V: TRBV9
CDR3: ASSGRLAGLTGELF

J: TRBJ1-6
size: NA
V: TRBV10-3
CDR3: AIRDSSSPLH

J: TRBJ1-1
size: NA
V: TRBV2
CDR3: ASSALEDTEAF

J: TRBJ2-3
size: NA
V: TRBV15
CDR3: ATSLTGPGTQY

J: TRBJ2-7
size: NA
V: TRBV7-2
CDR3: ASSEQGPYEQY

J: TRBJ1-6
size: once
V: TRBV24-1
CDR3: ATSDLRTGQYNSPLH

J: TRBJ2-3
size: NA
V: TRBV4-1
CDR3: ASSQRGPGTSGFTDTQY

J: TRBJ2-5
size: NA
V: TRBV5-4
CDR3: ASSLTGGEETQY

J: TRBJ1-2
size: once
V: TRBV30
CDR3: AWTQGKLGYT

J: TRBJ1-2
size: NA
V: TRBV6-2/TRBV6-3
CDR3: ASSYSTRVGYT

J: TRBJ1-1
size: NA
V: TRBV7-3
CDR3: ASSLVHTMNTEAF

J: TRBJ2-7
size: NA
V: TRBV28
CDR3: ASSWGGFEQY

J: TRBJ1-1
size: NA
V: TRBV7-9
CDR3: ASSFQGGSTEAF

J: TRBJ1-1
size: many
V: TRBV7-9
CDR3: ASSFRLNTEAF

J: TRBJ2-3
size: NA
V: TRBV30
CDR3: AWSKAIAISTDTQY

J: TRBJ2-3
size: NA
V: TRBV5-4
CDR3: ASSTLAGGTDTQY

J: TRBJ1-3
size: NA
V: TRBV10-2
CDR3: ATGSGTGNTIY

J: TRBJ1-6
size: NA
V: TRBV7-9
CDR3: ASSLTYQGHANSPLH

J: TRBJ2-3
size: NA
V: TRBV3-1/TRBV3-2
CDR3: ASSHPGRSTDTQY

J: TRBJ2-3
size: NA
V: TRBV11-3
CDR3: ASSLMGGAGTDTQY

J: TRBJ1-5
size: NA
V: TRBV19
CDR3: ASSRRDRGTAGNQPQH

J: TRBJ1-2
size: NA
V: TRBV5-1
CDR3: ASSLGSSMGYT

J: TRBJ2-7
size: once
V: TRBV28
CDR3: ATTGTTYEQY

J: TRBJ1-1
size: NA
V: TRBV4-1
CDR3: ASSQVGGANTEAF

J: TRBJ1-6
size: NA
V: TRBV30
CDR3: AWSTQDSSYNSPLH